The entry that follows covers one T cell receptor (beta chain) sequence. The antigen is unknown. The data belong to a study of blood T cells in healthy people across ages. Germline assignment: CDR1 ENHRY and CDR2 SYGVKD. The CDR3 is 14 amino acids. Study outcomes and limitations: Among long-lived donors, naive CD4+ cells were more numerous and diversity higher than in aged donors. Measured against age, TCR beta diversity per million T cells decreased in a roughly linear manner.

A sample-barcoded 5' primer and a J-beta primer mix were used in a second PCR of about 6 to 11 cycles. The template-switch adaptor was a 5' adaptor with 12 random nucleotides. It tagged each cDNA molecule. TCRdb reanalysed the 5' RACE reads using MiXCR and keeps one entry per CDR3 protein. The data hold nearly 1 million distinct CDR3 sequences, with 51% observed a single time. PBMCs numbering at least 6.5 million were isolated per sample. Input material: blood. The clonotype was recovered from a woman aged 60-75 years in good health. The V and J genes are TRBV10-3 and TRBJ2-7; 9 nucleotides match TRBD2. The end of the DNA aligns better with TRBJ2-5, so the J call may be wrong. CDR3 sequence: CAISEDSGRETQYF. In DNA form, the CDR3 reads TGTGCCATCAGTGAAGATAGCGGGAGAGAGACCCAGTACTTC.